This is a list of T cell receptor beta chains from one sample in a study of blood T cells in healthy people across ages. A single record per CDR3 protein comes from TCRdb applying MiXCR to the 5' RACE reads. The sample lists 1,800,000 or so distinct CDR3 sequences, about two fifths seen once, with under 25% in the top ten. Sequenced material: blood. The receptors derive from a human donor in good health. Each CDR3 is given with its conserved first and last residue. Each record gives: J gene, V gene, clone size, D gene, CDR3 length, CDR3 DNA, CDR3 protein. A D gene is named only where the DNA matches it firmly. Clone size is stated in some rows and not others, as once, few, many or a class when expanded.

J gene: TRBJ1-2
V gene: TRBV4-3
clone size: few
D gene: TRBD1
CDR3 length: 14
CDR3 DNA: TGCGCCAGCGGCCAAGTACAGGGGTACTATGGCTACACCTTC
CDR3 protein: CASGQVQGYYGYTF

J gene: TRBJ2-3
V gene: TRBV20-1
clone size: .
D gene: TRBD1
CDR3 length: 17
CDR3 DNA: TGCAGTGCTAGATTCCCTTGGGCGGGACAGGGCACAGATACGCAGTATTTT
CDR3 protein: CSARFPWAGQGTDTQYF

J gene: TRBJ1-1
V gene: TRBV12-3/TRBV12-4
clone size: many
D gene: .
CDR3 length: 13
CDR3 DNA: TGCGCCAGCAGCTTGATAGGGGGCACTGAAGCTTTCTTT
CDR3 protein: CASSLIGGTEAFF

J gene: TRBJ1-6
V gene: TRBV11-3
clone size: .
D gene: TRBD1
CDR3 length: 18
CDR3 DNA: TGTGCCAGCAGCAGCAGAGCCCTGGGACAGGGTGCTAATTCACCCCTCCACTTT
CDR3 protein: CASSSRALGQGANSPLHF

J gene: TRBJ2-7
V gene: TRBV12-3/TRBV12-4
clone size: few
D gene: .
CDR3 length: 15
CDR3 DNA: TGTGCCAGCAGCCCCACCCCCAGTGCCGCCTACGAGCAGTACTTC
CDR3 protein: CASSPTPSAAYEQYF

J gene: TRBJ2-1
V gene: TRBV7-9
clone size: .
D gene: TRBD2
CDR3 length: 16
CDR3 DNA: TGTGCCAGCAGAACCGATAGCGGGGGGCCCTACAATGAGCAGTTCTTC
CDR3 protein: CASRTDSGGPYNEQFF

J gene: TRBJ1-4
V gene: TRBV7-2
clone size: few
D gene: TRBD1
CDR3 length: 15
CDR3 DNA: TGTGCCAGCAGCTCACAGGGGGGCTCTAGTGAAAAACTGTTTTTT
CDR3 protein: CASSSQGGSSEKLFF

J gene: TRBJ2-5
V gene: TRBV28
clone size: .
D gene: TRBD1
CDR3 length: 18
CDR3 DNA: TGTGCCGGCAGTTTAGGACAGGGGACATATATCCCTCAAGAGACCCAGTACTTC
CDR3 protein: CAGSLGQGTYIPQETQYF

J gene: TRBJ1-2
V gene: TRBV9
clone size: .
D gene: .
CDR3 length: 14
CDR3 DNA: TGTGCCAGCAGCGTAGATCGGGGAATGGGGGGCTACACCTTC
CDR3 protein: CASSVDRGMGGYTF

J gene: TRBJ2-1
V gene: TRBV11-2
clone size: .
D gene: TRBD2
CDR3 length: 13
CDR3 DNA: TGTGCCAGCAACCGCGGGGGGGGGAATGAGCAGTTCTTC
CDR3 protein: CASNRGGGNEQFF

J gene: TRBJ2-5
V gene: TRBV10-3
clone size: few
D gene: TRBD2
CDR3 length: 14
CDR3 DNA: TGTGCCATCAGTGGAGCGGGGGGCCAAGAGACCCAGTACTTC
CDR3 protein: CAISGAGGQETQYF

J gene: TRBJ2-2
V gene: TRBV5-1
clone size: few
D gene: TRBD2
CDR3 length: 14
CDR3 DNA: TGCGCCAGCTCTACTAGCGGGGCGTCCGGGGAGCTGTTTTTT
CDR3 protein: CASSTSGASGELFF

J gene: TRBJ2-7
V gene: TRBV27
clone size: few
D gene: .
CDR3 length: 15
CDR3 DNA: TGTGCCAGCAGTTTCGACCAGGGAAGGTCCTACGAGCAGTACTTC
CDR3 protein: CASSFDQGRSYEQYF

J gene: TRBJ1-3
V gene: TRBV6-6
clone size: few
D gene: .
CDR3 length: 17
CDR3 DNA: TGTGCCAGCAGTTACTCGGTCGGGCCCGGATCTGGAAACACCATATATTTT
CDR3 protein: CASSYSVGPGSGNTIYF

J gene: TRBJ2-7
V gene: TRBV20-1
clone size: .
D gene: .
CDR3 length: 13
CDR3 DNA: TGCAGTGCTAGAGTTGAAGACTCCTACGAGCAGTACTTC
CDR3 protein: CSARVEDSYEQYF

J gene: TRBJ2-3
V gene: TRBV5-6
clone size: few
D gene: .
CDR3 length: 12
CDR3 DNA: TGTGCCAGCAGCTTCAATATGGATACGCAGTATTTT
CDR3 protein: CASSFNMDTQYF

J gene: TRBJ1-4
V gene: TRBV4-1
clone size: once
D gene: .
CDR3 length: 15
CDR3 DNA: TGCGCCAGCAGCCTCCCAGCCAGGGTGGATGAAAAACTGTTTTTT
CDR3 protein: CASSLPARVDEKLFF

J gene: TRBJ2-7
V gene: TRBV6-1
clone size: once
D gene: .
CDR3 length: 17
CDR3 DNA: TGTGCCAGCAGTGATTCCCCTGGAGAACTCATTTCCTACGAGCAGTACTTC
CDR3 protein: CASSDSPGELISYEQYF

J gene: TRBJ1-2
V gene: TRBV12-3/TRBV12-4
clone size: few
D gene: TRBD1
CDR3 length: 14
CDR3 DNA: TGTGCCAGCAGTTTTGGGACAGGGGTCCATGGCTACACCTTC
CDR3 protein: CASSFGTGVHGYTF

J gene: TRBJ2-3
V gene: TRBV9
clone size: .
D gene: TRBD2
CDR3 length: 16
CDR3 DNA: TGTGCCGGCAGCGTAGTAGCGGGGGGGCCAAAGGATACGCAGTATTTT
CDR3 protein: CAGSVVAGGPKDTQYF

J gene: TRBJ1-2
V gene: TRBV27
clone size: few
D gene: .
CDR3 length: 15
CDR3 DNA: TGTGCCAGCAGTTACAATCCTATGAGGGGCTATGGCTACACCTTC
CDR3 protein: CASSYNPMRGYGYTF

J gene: TRBJ2-5
V gene: TRBV6-2/TRBV6-3
clone size: .
D gene: TRBD2
CDR3 length: 15
CDR3 DNA: TGTGCCAGCAGCCCCTATGGAGCGGGGGGCGAGACCCAGTACTTC
CDR3 protein: CASSPYGAGGETQYF

J gene: TRBJ2-1
V gene: TRBV29-1
clone size: .
D gene: .
CDR3 length: 11
CDR3 DNA: TGCAGCGTTGGAAGTTCCTACGAGCAGTTCTTC
CDR3 protein: CSVGSSYEQFF

J gene: TRBJ1-2
V gene: TRBV19
clone size: .
D gene: .
CDR3 length: 14
CDR3 DNA: TGTGCCAGTAGTATACAGCTGTATGCCTATGGCTTCACCTTC
CDR3 protein: CASSIQLYAYGFTF

J gene: TRBJ2-1
V gene: TRBV13
clone size: few
D gene: .
CDR3 length: 16
CDR3 DNA: TGTGCCAGCAGCTTAGGCCTGTTTGGCTCCTACAATGAGCAGTTCTTC
CDR3 protein: CASSLGLFGSYNEQFF

J gene: TRBJ1-2
V gene: TRBV7-9
clone size: .
D gene: .
CDR3 length: 14
CDR3 DNA: TGTGCCAGCGCCAGGGCGGGCCCGAACTATGGCTACACCTTC
CDR3 protein: CASARAGPNYGYTF

J gene: TRBJ2-1
V gene: TRBV7-8
clone size: .
D gene: TRBD1
CDR3 length: 14
CDR3 DNA: TGTGCCAGCAGCCCCCCGACAGGGAACAATGAGCAGTTCTTC
CDR3 protein: CASSPPTGNNEQFF

J gene: TRBJ2-7
V gene: TRBV4-3
clone size: .
D gene: .
CDR3 length: 15
CDR3 DNA: TGCGCCAGCAGCCAAGAAGTCGGGCAGTACTACGAGCAGTACTTC
CDR3 protein: CASSQEVGQYYEQYF

J gene: TRBJ2-4
V gene: TRBV25-1
clone size: .
D gene: .
CDR3 length: 14
CDR3 DNA: TGTGCCAGCAGTGGGGGGTCCCCCAAAAACATTCAGTACTTC
CDR3 protein: CASSGGSPKNIQYF

J gene: TRBJ2-3
V gene: TRBV4-3
clone size: many
D gene: .
CDR3 length: 14
CDR3 DNA: TGCGCCAGCAGCCTTCGGACCCGTACAGATACGCAGTATTTT
CDR3 protein: CASSLRTRTDTQYF

J gene: TRBJ2-5
V gene: TRBV7-7
clone size: .
D gene: TRBD2
CDR3 length: 15
CDR3 DNA: TGTGCCTGCAGCTTAGCGGGACTAGCGCAAGAGACCCAGTACTTC
CDR3 protein: CACSLAGLAQETQYF

J gene: TRBJ2-6
V gene: TRBV6-2/TRBV6-3
clone size: once
D gene: TRBD1
CDR3 length: 17
CDR3 DNA: TGTGCCAGCAGCCCGGGACAGGGGATAGCTGGGGCCAACGTCCTGACTTTC
CDR3 protein: CASSPGQGIAGANVLTF

J gene: TRBJ2-5
V gene: TRBV29-1
clone size: many
D gene: .
CDR3 length: 13
CDR3 DNA: TGCAGCGTTGAGGACAGCATCCAAGAGACCCAGTACTTC
CDR3 protein: CSVEDSIQETQYF

J gene: TRBJ2-3
V gene: TRBV27
clone size: .
D gene: TRBD2
CDR3 length: 16
CDR3 DNA: TGTGCCAGCAGTTCATCAGCGGGGGAGGTCACAGATACGCAGTATTTT
CDR3 protein: CASSSSAGEVTDTQYF

J gene: TRBJ2-1
V gene: TRBV20-1
clone size: few
D gene: .
CDR3 length: 12
CDR3 DNA: TGCAGTGCTCAGAGCTCCTACAATGAGCAGTTCTTC
CDR3 protein: CSAQSSYNEQFF

J gene: TRBJ2-7
V gene: TRBV5-1
clone size: few
D gene: TRBD1
CDR3 length: 15
CDR3 DNA: TGCGCCAGCAGCTTGGAGGGGGCCCTCTCCTACGAGCAGTACTTC
CDR3 protein: CASSLEGALSYEQYF